This entry lists 30 T cell receptor beta chains sequenced from one sample in a study of cytomegalovirus exposure and HLA in healthy donors (dated by TCRdb to 2016 to 2017). The library was generated by the immunoSEQ multiplex PCR assay. For the multiplex PCR, a mixture combining 60 forward primers for TCR Vbeta segments and 13 reverse primers for TCR Jbeta segments was used. What TCRdb holds here is the immuneACCESS table cut down to in-frame rearrangements. Part of the clones is not present; checked against another copy, under half of the missing clones reflect an unresolved V gene, and the others are unexplained. The sample table shows some 130,000 clones, and around 80% are seen once. The leading ten clones occupy about 4% of the sample. The specimen was PBMCs. These receptors were taken from a woman aged 40 to 49 in good health and CMV-seronegative.

This sequence joins TRBV28 and TRBJ1-6, with a weak D call TRBD1 (6 bases). V gave up 6 bases and J gave up 5 bases, with 14 bases separating them. The CDR3 has 15 amino acids. The germline CDR1 and CDR2 sequences are MDHEN and SYDVKM. The CDR3 region has the DNA TGTGCCAGCAGATGGGGGGGCAGAGATAATTCACCCCTCCACTTT. Encoded protein: CASRWGGRDNSPLHF.

The chain links TRBV13 to TRBJ1-2, with a tentative D call TRBD1 (6 bases). This CDR3 is 13 amino acids long. CDR1 and CDR2 from the germline V gene are PRHDT and FYEKMQ (reference sequence). The ends were cut back, 5 bases at V and 7 bases at J, with 14 bases in the middle. The CDR3, as DNA: TGTGCCAGCAGCCCTGAGGGGGTCCTTGGCTACACCTTC. Protein product: CASSPEGVLGYTF.

The V gene is TRBV2, the J gene TRBJ1-5, with TRBD1 as a possible D gene (5 bases). The CDR3 consists of 13 residues. Germline V CDR1 and CDR2: SNHLY, FYNNEI. The V end was cut by 7 bases, the J end by 2 bases, with 9 bases between. CDR3 DNA sequence: TGTGCCAGCACCAGGGAGGGCAATCAGCCCCAGCATTTT. Protein: CASTREGNQPQHF. Looking up the rest from reference TRBV2 and TRBJ1-5 gives the full variable domain: EPEVTQTPSHQVTQMGQEVILRCVPISNHLYFYWYRQILGQKVEFLVSFYNNEISEKSEIFDDQFSVERPDGSNFTLKIRSTKLEDSAMYFCASTREGNQPQHFGDGTRLSIL.

The V call is TRBV2, the J call TRBJ2-3; 12 nucleotides agree with TRBD2. The CDR3 has 15 amino acids. The V and J ends lost 1 base and 10 bases, in that order; junction bases with no gene match: 6. The germline CDR1 and CDR2 sequences are SNHLY and FYNNEI. The CDR3 DNA reads as TGTGCCAGCAGTGAAGAGACTAGCGGGGGATATGCGCAGTATTTT. It codes for CASSEETSGGYAQYF. The variable domain in full, with the rest retrieved from reference TRBV2 and TRBJ2-3, is EPEVTQTPSHQVTQMGQEVILRCVPISNHLYFYWYRQILGQKVEFLVSFYNNEISEKSEIFDDQFSVERPDGSNFTLKIRSTKLEDSAMYFCASSEETSGGYAQYFGPGTRLTVL.

The gene calls are TRBV7-9 and TRBJ2-1; 9 positions agree with TRBD2. This CDR3 comprises 16 residues. Germline V gene data show CDR1 as SEHNR and CDR2 as FQNEAQ (reference sequence). V shed 1 base, J shed 7 bases, and the junction held 8 bases outside the gene matches. The CDR3 is CASSLVAGGPRNEQFF. CDR3 nucleotides: TGTGCCAGCAGCTTAGTTGCGGGAGGGCCACGGAATGAGCAGTTCTTC.

V usage is TRBV5-1 and J usage is TRBJ1-4, with 9 bases lining up with TRBD1. Germline V gives CDR1 SGHRS, CDR2 YFSETQ. The V segment lost 4 bases and the J segment 5 bases; nucleotides outside the gene matches: 6. The CDR3 has 15 amino acids. This chain's CDR3 is CASSAEGQGNEKLFF. The CDR3 DNA sequence: TGCGCCAGCAGCGCGGAGGGACAGGGAAATGAAAAACTGTTTTTT.

The CDR3 DNA reads TGCGCCAGCAGCTTGGAGCGGACCGGGGAGCTGTTTTTT. Translating gives CASSLERTGELFF. The chain combines TRBV5-1 with TRBJ2-2; tentative D call: TRBD2 (5 bases). V lost 0 bases to trimming and J lost 5 bases, with 5 bases between them. CDR3 size: 13 residues. The germline V gene has CDR1 SGHRS and CDR2 YFSETQ.

A remark on this clone: Relative to the germline gene, one junction end is altered; a read error may explain this. CDR3 in DNA: TGTCCCAGCAGTCCCCTAAGGGGTACTAATGAAAAACTGTTTTTT. It translates to CPSSPLRGTNEKLFF. The rearrangement links TRBV2 to TRBJ1-4; D is possibly TRBD1 (5 bases). The CDR3 contains 15 residues. From germline, CDR1 is SNHLY and CDR2 FYNNEI.

This chain uses TRBV5-4 with TRBJ1-2, with D perhaps matching TRBD1 (5 bases). V was pared by 0 bases and J by 7 bases, with 16 bases between. Germline-derived CDR1 and CDR2 are SGHNT and YYREEE (reference sequence). There are 15 residues in the CDR3. CDR3 in DNA: TGTGCCAGCAGCTTGGTAAGGGGCGGTTTGAGTGGCTACACCTTC. It codes for CASSLVRGGLSGYTF.

V and J are TRBV6-5 and TRBJ2-3, with unresolved D. CDR1 is MNHEY, CDR2 SVGAGI, per germline. Trimming shortened V by 0 bases and J by 2 bases, and 12 bases separated the two germline ends. CDR3 length: 16 residues. The CDR3 bases are TGTGCCAGCAGTTACTCGGCCAGGATCGCCACAGATACGCAGTATTTT. This encodes CASSYSARIATDTQYF.

The chain couples TRBV7-9 to TRBJ1-1; perhaps TRBD1 as D (5 bases). The CDR3 spans 15 residues. V was trimmed by 4 bases and J by 3 bases, leaving 15 bases between them. Germline CDR1 and CDR2: SEHNR and FQNEAQ (reference sequence). CDR3 amino acids: CASSSLGPGDTEAFF. Written as DNA, the CDR3 is TGTGCCAGCAGCTCCCTGGGCCCGGGGGACACTGAAGCTTTCTTT.

The sample holds many counts of this clone. V is TRBV6-1 and J is TRBJ2-1; 12 bases map to TRBD2. This CDR3 comprises 15 residues. Trimming at V came to 6 bases and at J to 3 bases, leaving 3 bases not matched to a gene. CDR1 MNHNS and CDR2 SASEGT come from the germline V gene. The CDR3 DNA reads TGTGCCAGCAGCAGACTAGCGGGAGACTACAATGAGCAGTTCTTC. This encodes CASSRLAGDYNEQFF.

This sequence joins TRBV6-5 and TRBJ1-6, with TRBD1 matching 9 bases. The germline gives CDR1 MNHEY, CDR2 SVGAGI. With V trimmed by 0 bases and J by 7 bases, 1 base remained unmatched. The CDR3 runs to 15 residues. CDR3 sequence reads: CASSYSGTGNSPLHF. CDR3 nucleotides: TGTGCCAGCAGTTACTCCGGGACAGGGAATTCACCCCTCCACTTT.

V usage is TRBV9 and J usage is TRBJ1-2; unclear D gene. The CDR3 covers 14 residues. Germline V gene data show CDR1 as SGDLS and CDR2 as YYNGEE. Trimming removed 0 bases at V and 4 bases at J, with 10 bases between. CDR3 sequence: CASSVGISFYGYTF. The CDR3 DNA sequence: TGTGCCAGCAGCGTAGGTATTTCTTTCTATGGCTACACCTTC.

The genes are TRBV15 and TRBJ1-5; D uncertain. Deletions cut 5 bases from V and 6 bases from J, with 11 bases between. Germline-derived CDR1 and CDR2 are LNHNV and YYDKDF (reference sequence). This CDR3 is built from 13 residues. CDR3 coding DNA: TGTGCCACCAGCGGAACGGGTTTTCAGCCCCAGCATTTT. Protein product: CATSGTGFQPQHF. The full variable domain, completed using reference TRBV15 and TRBJ1-5, is DAMVIQNPRYQVTQFGKPVTLSCSQTLNHNVMYWYQQKSSQAPKLLFHYYDKDFNNEADTPDNFQSRRPNTSFCFLDIRSPGLGDTAMYLCATSGTGFQPQHFGDGTRLSIL.

The gene calls are TRBV5-6 and TRBJ1-2, with unresolved D. There are 13 residues in the CDR3. The V and J ends lost 1 base and 1 base respectively, with 5 bases between them. CDR1 and CDR2 from the germline V gene are SGHDT and YYEEEE. CDR3 residues: CASSLTDNYGYTF. As DNA, the CDR3 is TGTGCCAGCAGCTTGACAGATAACTATGGCTACACCTTC.

The rearrangement links TRBV5-1 to TRBJ1-1; a possible D gene is TRBD1 (5 bases). From germline, CDR1 is SGHRS and CDR2 YFSETQ. V lost 0 bases and J lost 6, with 9 bases in between. The CDR3 is made up of 13 amino acids. DNA for the CDR3: TGCGCCAGCAGCTTGGGGGAAGGGGCTGAAGCTTTCTTT. Translating it yields CASSLGEGAEAFF.

This clone was detected only a few times. The CDR3 DNA sequence: TGCAGCGCGGGGGGGGCACCGGGGCAGTACTTC. Translated: CSAGGAPGQYF. The chain combines TRBV29-1 with TRBJ2-7; 8 bases map to TRBD2. Germline-derived CDR1 and CDR2 are SQVTM and ANQGSEA. Unmatched junction bases numbered 8, after V lost 7 bases and J lost 9 bases. This CDR3 has 11 residues.

The table lists this clone with many counts. The chain links TRBV5-6 to TRBJ1-1; 7 bases agree with TRBD1. Germline V gene lookup returns CDR1 SGHDT and CDR2 YYEEEE. V shed 4 bases and J 7 bases; nucleotides not matched to a gene: 10. The CDR3 runs 14 residues. The CDR3 DNA reads TGTGCCAGCAGCCTAATAGACAGGGCGGGTGAAGCTTTCTTT. Amino acids: CASSLIDRAGEAFF.

Written as DNA, the CDR3 is TGTGCCACCAGCAGCTTTAGCGGGGGGGGCAATCACAATGAGCAGTTCTTC. Its protein product is CATSSFSGGGNHNEQFF. This chain joins TRBV15 and TRBJ2-1; 11 nucleotides line up with TRBD2. This CDR3 region has 17 residues. J gave up 5 bases and V 3 bases, and 9 bases lay outside the gene matches. CDR1 and CDR2 from the germline V gene are LNHNV and YYDKDF (reference sequence).

The chain links TRBV5-6 to TRBJ1-5, with 8 bases fitting TRBD1. This CDR3 contains 17 residues. Germline V gives CDR1 SGHDT, CDR2 YYEEEE. The V gene end was trimmed by 2 bases and the J gene end by 0 bases; junction bases not matched to a gene: 7. The DNA for the CDR3 is TGTGCCAGCAGCTTCGGACAGGGACACAATAGCAATCAGCCCCAGCATTTT. Protein sequence: CASSFGQGHNSNQPQHF.

V gene TRBV15 combines with J gene TRBJ2-2; perhaps TRBD1 as D (6 bases). Germline V lookup: CDR1 LNHNV, CDR2 YYDKDF (reference sequence). The CDR3 extends over 12 amino acids. Trimming pared 11 bases from V and 8 bases from J, leaving 15 bases between. The CDR3 sequence is CASQGLMGELFF. The CDR3 nucleotides read TGTGCCTCACAGGGATTGATGGGGGAGCTGTTTTTT.

The chain's CDR3 is CASSTSGRYVEQYF. As DNA, the CDR3 is TGTGCCAGCAGCACTAGCGGGAGGTATGTCGAGCAGTACTTC. The V gene is TRBV5-4, the J gene TRBJ2-7; 12 nucleotides agree with TRBD2. The CDR3 has 14 residues. Germline loops: CDR1 SGHNT, CDR2 YYREEE (reference sequence). J gave up 6 bases and V 4 bases, and 5 bases lay outside the gene matches. Together with reference TRBV5-4 and TRBJ2-7, the CDR3 gives the full variable domain: ETGVTQSPTHLIKTRGQQVTLRCSSQSGHNTVSWYQQALGQGPQFIFQYYREEENGRGNFPPRFSGLQFPNYSSELNVNALELDDSALYLCASSTSGRYVEQYFGPGTRLTVT.

The V gene is TRBV9, the J gene TRBJ1-1, with 9 bases aligning to TRBD1. This CDR3 has 14 residues. The V segment lost 3 bases and the J segment 4 bases; nucleotides outside the gene matches: 4. Germline CDR1 SGDLS, CDR2 YYNGEE. CDR3 bases: TGTGCCAGCAGCGCTACAGGGGGCATCACTGAAGCTTTCTTT. Encoded protein: CASSATGGITEAFF. Full variable domain (rest looked up from reference TRBV9 and TRBJ1-1): DSGVTQTPKHLITATGQRVTLRCSPRSGDLSVYWYQQSLDQGLQFLIQYYNGEERAKGNILERFSAQQFPDLHSELNLSSLELGDSALYFCASSATGGITEAFFGQGTRLTVV.

DNA of the CDR3: TGCAGCGTTGGCTCGAGGGAGACCCAGTACTTC. This sequence encodes CSVGSRETQYF. The V call is TRBV29-1, the J call TRBJ2-5; no clear D. CDR3 length: 11 residues. Germline V CDR1 and CDR2: SQVTM, ANQGSEA. Trimming shortened V by 4 bases and J by 5 bases, and 8 bases separated the two germline ends.

The genes are TRBV28 and TRBJ2-1; 7 nucleotides line up with TRBD2. This CDR3 comprises 15 residues. The V gene end was trimmed by 3 bases and the J gene end by 5 bases; junction bases not matched to a gene: 7. The germline V gene encodes CDR1 MDHEN and CDR2 SYDVKM. The CDR3 nucleotides are TGTGCCAGCAGTTTCGGTAGCGGGCCTAACAATGAGCAGTTCTTC. Residues: CASSFGSGPNNEQFF.

Regarding this clone: One end of the junction is discordant with germline, which a read error may explain. The chain joins TRBV7-9 to TRBJ1-1; a possible D gene is TRBD1 (5 bases). From germline, CDR1 is SEHNR and CDR2 FQNEAQ (reference sequence). The CDR3 extends over 11 amino acids. In DNA, the CDR3 is TGTTCCAGCAGCTCGGGGGCTGAAGCTTTCTTT. It codes for CSSSSGAEAFF. The complete variable domain, with remaining parts taken from reference TRBV7-9 and TRBJ1-1, reads DTGVSQNPRHKITKRGQNVTFRCDPISEHNRLYWYRQTLGQGPEFLTYFQNEAQLEKSRLLSDRFSAERPKGSFSTLEIQRTEQGDSAMYLCSSSSGAEAFFGQGTRLTVV.

This clone was found once. The V and J genes are TRBV19 and TRBJ1-1; 8 positions agree with TRBD1. The germline CDR1 and CDR2 sequences are LNHDA and SQIVND (reference sequence). V shed 7 bases, J shed 1 base, and the junction held 5 bases outside the gene matches. The CDR3 consists of 14 residues. CDR3 region: CASKPGQGNTEAFF. The CDR3 DNA sequence: TGTGCCAGTAAACCTGGACAGGGGAACACTGAAGCTTTCTTT.

The chain has TRBV4-1 and TRBJ2-7; 10 bases are shared with TRBD1. Unmatched junction bases numbered 6, after V lost 0 bases and J lost 7 bases. This CDR3 has 15 residues. CDR1 and CDR2 (germline): MGHRA, YSYEKL. CDR3 sequence: CASSQDDRGQREQYF. The CDR3 nucleotides read TGCGCCAGCAGCCAAGATGACAGGGGGCAAAGGGAGCAGTACTTC.

The chain couples TRBV5-1 to TRBJ1-1, with D possibly matching TRBD1 (5 bases). This CDR3 comprises 13 residues. V was trimmed by 7 bases and J by 4 bases, leaving 14 bases between them. The germline V gene has CDR1 SGHRS and CDR2 YFSETQ. The CDR3 coding sequence is TGCGCCAGCCAGGGCGTGTGGAGCACTGAAGCTTTCTTT. It translates to CASQGVWSTEAFF.